This entry lists 15 T cell receptor beta chains sequenced from one sample in a study of blood T cell repertoires in COVID-19. The table came from immunoSEQ multiplex PCR; TCRdb's copy has only in-frame clones and leaves some out. The table lists 210,000 or so clones, 87% of them singletons, with about an eighth in the top ten. The specimen was peripheral blood. These receptors originate from a young woman who had recovered from COVID-19.

This clone was detected a few times. The rearrangement uses TRBV5-6 and TRBJ1-1, with unresolved D. CDR1 and CDR2 from the germline V gene are SGHDT and YYEEEE. CDR3 length equals 15 residues. Trimming pared 4 bases from V and 6 bases from J, leaving 19 bases between. CDR3 region: CASSLGSGEEAEAFF. The CDR3 DNA reads as TGTGCCAGCAGCCTAGGGTCCGGGGAGGAAGCTGAAGCTTTCTTT.

The rearrangement joins TRBV9 to TRBJ2-2; 7 bases agree with TRBD2. This CDR3 is 17 amino acids long. Trimming removed 0 bases from V and 1 base from J; junction bases left unmatched: 6. Germline loops: CDR1 SGDLS, CDR2 YYNGEE. The chain's CDR3 is CASSVVAREGNTGELFF. Here the CDR3 DNA reads TGTGCCAGCAGCGTAGTTGCTAGGGAGGGGAACACCGGGGAGCTGTTTTTT.

V is TRBV20-1 and J is TRBJ1-2; D gene ambiguous. This CDR3 contains 10 residues. Germline V gene lookup returns CDR1 DFQATT and CDR2 SNEGSKA (reference sequence). V lost 6 bases and J 2 bases, leaving 4 bases between the germline ends. DNA of the CDR3: TGCAGTGCCCCGAACTATGGCTACACCTTC. Protein product: CSAPNYGYTF.

This clone occurred once. This rearrangement joins TRBV7-3 to TRBJ2-7; 7 bases line up with TRBD2. The germline gives CDR1 SGHTA, CDR2 FQGTGA. V lost 0 bases, J lost 4 bases, and 6 bases stayed unmatched. The CDR3 loop spans 15 amino acids. CDR3 nucleotide sequence: TGTGCCAGCAGCTTAACGGGAGGGCCGGAATACGAGCAGTACTTC. It encodes CASSLTGGPEYEQYF.

The chain employs TRBV4-2 and TRBJ2-1; TRBD2 is a possible D gene (6 bases). Germline values: CDR1 LGHNA, CDR2 YNFKEQ. Trimming pared 1 base from V and 3 bases from J, leaving 13 bases between. CDR3 length: 16 residues. CDR3 loop: CASSQASSDYYNEQFF. CDR3 nucleotides: TGTGCCAGCAGCCAAGCCTCTAGCGATTACTACAATGAGCAGTTCTTC.

The chain recombines TRBV5-1 with TRBJ1-3; the D is unclear. The germline gives CDR1 SGHRS, CDR2 YFSETQ. The CDR3 has 14 amino acids. V was pared by 4 bases and J by 0 bases, with 8 bases between. The chain's CDR3 is CASSRTDSGNTIYF. CDR3 nucleotide sequence: TGCGCCAGCAGCAGGACTGACTCTGGAAACACCATATATTTT.

The V call is TRBV7-9, the J call TRBJ1-2, with D unresolved. Trimming left V 11 bases short and J 4 bases short, with 20 bases between. This CDR3 region has 14 residues. Germline V gene sequence: CDR1 SEHNR, CDR2 FQNEAQ (reference sequence). The CDR3 sequence is CAADPGDLVYGYTF. CDR3 in DNA: TGTGCCGCCGACCCGGGTGACCTGGTCTATGGCTACACCTTC.

The sample holds one count of this clone. The chain is built from TRBV3-1 (or the pseudogene TRBV3-2) and TRBJ2-5; 8 bases are shared with TRBD2. The CDR3 sequence is 13 residues long. The germline gives CDR1 LGHDT, CDR2 YNNKEL (reference sequence). After removal of 4 bases from V and 6 bases from J, the junction contained 4 bases not matched to a gene. The CDR3 sequence is CASSRGGRQTQYF. The CDR3 DNA is TGTGCCAGCAGCCGGGGCGGGAGGCAGACCCAGTACTTC.

The J gene is TRBJ2-2, the V gene TRBV11-3; TRBD1 matches 8 bases. The CDR3 sequence is 14 residues long. The trim removed 5 bases at V and 8 bases at J, leaving 7 bases unmatched. The germline gives CDR1 SGHNT, CDR2 YENEEA. The CDR3 here is CASSPGTGRGELFF. The CDR3 region has the DNA TGTGCCAGCAGCCCGGGGACAGGAAGAGGGGAGCTGTTTTTT.

The rearrangement links TRBV6-5 to TRBJ2-1; 8 bases agree with TRBD2. V lost 8 bases, J lost 6 bases, and 12 bases stayed unmatched. The CDR3 is made up of 15 amino acids. CDR1 is MNHEY and CDR2 is SVGAGI in the germline V gene. The CDR3 bases are TGTGCCAGCTCCCTTATAGCGGGAAGTAGCAATGAGCAGTTCTTC. It encodes CASSLIAGSSNEQFF.

The V and J genes are TRBV27 and TRBJ1-2; maybe TRBD1 (5 bases). The germline V gene has CDR1 MNHEY and CDR2 SMNVEV (reference sequence). The CDR3 loop spans 14 amino acids. The V end was cut by 6 bases, the J end by 6 bases, with 17 bases between. DNA for the CDR3: TGTGCCAGCAGCCCACGAGGGGAGGTGCATGGCTACACCTTC. It translates to CASSPRGEVHGYTF.

J is TRBJ2-2 and V is TRBV18, with D perhaps TRBD2 (5 bases). V was shortened by 0 bases and J by 4 bases, with 6 bases between the two germline ends. Germline V gives CDR1 KGHSH, CDR2 LQKENI. This CDR3 has 14 residues. In DNA, the CDR3 is TGTGCCAGCTCACCACCCGGGGTCACCGGGGAGCTGTTTTTT. Translating it yields CASSPPGVTGELFF.

The gene calls are TRBV4-2 and TRBJ2-1; TRBD1 might be the D (7 bases). Germline V gene lookup returns CDR1 LGHNA and CDR2 YNFKEQ. There are 16 residues in the CDR3. Deletions cut 0 bases from V and 3 bases from J, with 12 bases between. The CDR3 reads CASSQDPRGDYNEQFF. The CDR3 DNA is TGTGCCAGCAGCCAAGATCCCAGGGGGGACTACAATGAGCAGTTCTTC.

The chain employs TRBV7-6 and TRBJ2-7; a possible D gene is TRBD2 (6 bases). The CDR3 extends over 15 amino acids. The germline V gene encodes CDR1 SGHVS and CDR2 FNYEAQ. V was pared by 1 base and J by 0 bases, with 10 bases between. The CDR3: CASSLGGTASYEQYF. The CDR3 DNA is TGTGCCAGCAGCTTAGGTGGGACTGCCTCCTACGAGCAGTACTTC.

The rearrangement joins TRBV19 to TRBJ2-1; 10 bases match TRBD1. CDR3 size: 18 residues. Germline loops: CDR1 LNHDA, CDR2 SQIVND (reference sequence). Trimming removed 5 bases from V and 1 base from J; junction bases left unmatched: 11. CDR3 sequence (DNA): TGTGCCAGTAGTGTATCGGGACAGGGGACTCTTTCCTACAATGAGCAGTTCTTC. Its translation is CASSVSGQGTLSYNEQFF.